These T cell receptor beta chains were read from a single sample in a study of cytomegalovirus exposure and HLA in healthy donors. Some clones are missing from TCRdb's copy, which holds only in-frame ones; the method was immunoSEQ multiplex PCR. Among under 200,000 clones, 81% were seen once, and the ten largest hold 3.4%. What was sequenced was PBMCs. Receptor source: a middle-aged man in good health and CMV-seropositive. The CDR3 runs from the conserved cysteine through the conserved F or W. D genes are given only for firm matches. Not all rows give a size; the values are once, few, many and, for expanded clones, a class.

V	D	size	J	length	CDR3	DNA
TRBV10-3	TRBD1	.	TRBJ1-1	14	CAIRSPGQYTEAFF	TGTGCCATCAGGAGCCCGGGACAGTACACTGAAGCTTTCTTT
TRBV10-3	TRBD2	.	TRBJ2-2	16	CAIGGTRSLGTGELFF	TGTGCCATCGGCGGGACTAGGAGCTTAGGGACCGGGGAGCTGTTTTTT
TRBV9	TRBD1	.	TRBJ1-2	14	CASSQTGDAYGYTF	TGTGCCAGCAGTCAGACAGGGGATGCCTATGGCTACACCTTC
TRBV6-1	.	.	TRBJ1-5	14	CASSFSNWNQPQHF	TGTGCCAGCAGTTTTAGTAACTGGAATCAGCCCCAGCATTTT
TRBV5-1	TRBD1	.	TRBJ2-4	14	CASSSGTGGDIQYF	TGCGCCAGCAGCTCAGGGACAGGAGGGGACATTCAGTACTTC
TRBV5-1	TRBD1	.	TRBJ2-7	15	CASSWGDRVVYEQYF	TGCGCCAGCAGCTGGGGGGACAGGGTAGTCTACGAGCAGTACTTC
TRBV19	.	.	TRBJ1-2	12	CASTGPGMGYTF	TGTGCCAGTACTGGGCCAGGGATGGGCTACACCTTC
TRBV5-4	TRBD2	once	TRBJ2-7	16	CASSPGGTSGVYEQYF	TGTGCCAGCAGCCCAGGCGGGACTAGCGGGGTTTACGAGCAGTACTTC
TRBV19	.	.	TRBJ2-1	15	CASSIGTGYNNEQFF	TGTGCCAGTAGTATAGGTACAGGATACAACAATGAGCAGTTCTTC
TRBV4-1	TRBD1	.	TRBJ2-1	16	CASSRTGTGSYNEQFF	TGCGCCAGCAGCCGCACCGGGACAGGCAGCTACAATGAGCAGTTCTTC
TRBV1	.	.	TRBJ1-5	17	CTSSFPLGEGSNQPQHF	TGCACCAGCAGTTTCCCTCTGGGTGAGGGAAGCAATCAGCCCCAGCATTTT
TRBV5-4	.	.	TRBJ1-3	15	CASSLDRKSGNTIYF	TGTGCCAGCAGCTTGGACAGAAAGTCTGGAAACACCATATATTTT
TRBV6-6	.	.	TRBJ2-7	13	CASSSRETYEQYF	TGTGCCAGCAGTTCGAGGGAGACCTACGAGCAGTACTTC
TRBV13	.	.	TRBJ1-2	15	CASSSLNPGSYGYTF	TGTGCCAGCAGCTCTCTCAACCCCGGGAGTTATGGCTACACCTTC
TRBV28	.	.	TRBJ1-1	15	CASSTGGGFDTEAFF	TGTGCCAGCAGTACTGGGGGAGGGTTCGACACTGAAGCTTTCTTT
TRBV29-1	TRBD2	once	TRBJ2-1	13	CSVERGVENERFF	TGCAGCGTTGAACGGGGGGTGGAGAATGAGCGGTTCTTC
TRBV5-1	TRBD1	.	TRBJ2-7	15	CASSLEGTDSRKQYF	TGCGCCAGCAGCTTGGAAGGGACAGACTCTAGGAAGCAGTACTTC
TRBV9	TRBD2	.	TRBJ2-7	15	CASSPGGTTPLERYF	TGTGCCAGCAGCCCTGGCGGGACTACCCCTTTGGAGCGGTACTTC
TRBV7-9	.	few	TRBJ2-1	13	CASSGTGRPEQFF	TGTGCCAGTAGCGGGACAGGGAGGCCTGAGCAGTTCTTC
TRBV6-1	TRBD2	.	TRBJ2-1	14	CASRLAGGYNEQFF	TGTGCCAGCAGACTAGCGGGGGGCTACAATGAGCAGTTCTTC
TRBV4-1	.	once	TRBJ2-1	13	CASSQDPSYEQFF	TGCGCCAGCAGCCAAGACCCTTCGTATGAGCAGTTCTTC
TRBV4-1	TRBD1	.	TRBJ1-1	19	CASSQTGTGVGMGNTEAFF	TGCGCCAGCAGCCAAACCGGGACAGGGGTTGGAATGGGAAACACTGAAGCTTTCTTT
TRBV6-1	.	.	TRBJ2-2	19	CASSEAYPAGVSYTGELFF	TGTGCCAGCAGTGAAGCCTACCCGGCAGGGGTTTCGTACACCGGGGAGCTGTTTTTT